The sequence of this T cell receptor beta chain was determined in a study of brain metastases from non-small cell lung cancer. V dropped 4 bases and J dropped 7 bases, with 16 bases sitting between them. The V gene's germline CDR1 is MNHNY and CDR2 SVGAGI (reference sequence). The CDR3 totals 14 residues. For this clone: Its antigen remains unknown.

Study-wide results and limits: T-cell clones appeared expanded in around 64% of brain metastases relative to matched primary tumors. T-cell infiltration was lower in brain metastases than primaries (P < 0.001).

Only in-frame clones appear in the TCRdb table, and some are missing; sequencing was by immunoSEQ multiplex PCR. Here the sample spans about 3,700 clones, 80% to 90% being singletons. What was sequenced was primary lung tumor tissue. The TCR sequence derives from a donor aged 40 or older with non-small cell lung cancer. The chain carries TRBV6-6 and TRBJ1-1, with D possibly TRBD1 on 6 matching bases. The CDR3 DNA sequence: TGTGCCAGCAGTTTTGGGACACGGGGGGATGAAGCTTTCTTT. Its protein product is CASSFGTRGDEAFF.